A selection of T cell receptor beta chains follows, all from one sample in a study of T cell responses to AZD1222 COVID-19 vaccine. This table comes from immunoSEQ multiplex PCR, and its TCRdb copy is limited to in-frame clones, with some not included. The data hold 150,000 or so clones, with approximately 90% observed a single time. The input for sequencing was peripheral blood, taken 28 days after the second AZD1222 dose. All receptors derive from an adult who received the AZD1222 COVID-19 vaccine. Both conserved end residues are trimmed from each CDR3. Each record gives: D gene, J gene, V gene, CDR3 protein. D genes are given only for firm matches.

>.|TRBJ2-1|TRBV5-4
ASSQASGTYNEQF
>TRBD1|TRBJ1-3|TRBV10-3
AIREDRESSGNTIY
>TRBD2|TRBJ2-6|TRBV4-2
ASSQDPPGGSSGANVLT
>TRBD1|TRBJ1-2|TRBV5-1
ASSLAGAGGYGYT
>TRBD1|TRBJ2-7|TRBV19
ASSMGTGGFEQY
>.|TRBJ2-7|TRBV5-1
ASSLTRGLSYEQY
>TRBD1|TRBJ1-2|TRBV19
ASSTQGQVSYGYT
>TRBD2|TRBJ2-3|TRBV10-3
AISGLLAGGTTDTQY
>TRBD1|TRBJ2-7|TRBV15
ATSSIYDRAQSYEQY
>.|TRBJ1-6|TRBV3-1/TRBV3-2
ASSLMDSYNSPLH
>TRBD1|TRBJ2-5|TRBV7-9
ASSRWTGQGPNRQETQY
>TRBD1|TRBJ2-7|TRBV27
ASSLIGTGGYEQY
>.|TRBJ1-2|TRBV3-1/TRBV3-2
ASSQPQVYGYT
>.|TRBJ2-5|TRBV27
ASSWRADETQY
>.|TRBJ2-1|TRBV7-9
ASLEESYNEQF
>TRBD1|TRBJ1-1|TRBV5-5
ASSFVPQGARTEAF
>.|TRBJ2-6|TRBV7-3
ASSSSRGAGANVLT
>.|TRBJ1-1|TRBV6-2/TRBV6-3
ASSYFSEGMNTEAF
>.|TRBJ1-1|TRBV11-3
ASSLGGFTEAF
>TRBD1|TRBJ1-1|TRBV27
ASSSGWTGLNTEAF
>TRBD1|TRBJ1-4|TRBV3-1/TRBV3-2
ASSRRQGDEKLF
>.|TRBJ2-6|TRBV27
ATSEAGANVLT
>.|TRBJ1-4|TRBV5-4
ASSLAGGENEKLF
>TRBD1|TRBJ2-5|TRBV10-3
AISDPDRAPRETQY
>.|TRBJ2-3|TRBV12-3/TRBV12-4
ASSWGDTQY
>.|TRBJ1-4|TRBV5-1
ASSIGQATGTNEKLF
>.|TRBJ2-1|TRBV7-3
ASSPGTGLYNEQF
>.|TRBJ1-4|TRBV24-1
ATSVLPYGGFWEKLF
>TRBD2|TRBJ2-1|TRBV2
ASAPTPGLAGGPVEQF
>.|TRBJ1-2|TRBV10-1
ASSPGTDHSNYGYT
>TRBD1|TRBJ1-5|TRBV7-9
ASSWGTAFNQPQH
>.|TRBJ2-2|TRBV6-5
ASGFRTGELF
>.|TRBJ2-7|TRBV10-1
ASGSQVFSAYEQY
>TRBD2|TRBJ2-5|TRBV5-5
ASSQETGTSGRETQY
>.|TRBJ1-5|TRBV7-8
ASSLGTYSNQPQH
>TRBD1|TRBJ1-4|TRBV29-1
SVVGTGYEKLF